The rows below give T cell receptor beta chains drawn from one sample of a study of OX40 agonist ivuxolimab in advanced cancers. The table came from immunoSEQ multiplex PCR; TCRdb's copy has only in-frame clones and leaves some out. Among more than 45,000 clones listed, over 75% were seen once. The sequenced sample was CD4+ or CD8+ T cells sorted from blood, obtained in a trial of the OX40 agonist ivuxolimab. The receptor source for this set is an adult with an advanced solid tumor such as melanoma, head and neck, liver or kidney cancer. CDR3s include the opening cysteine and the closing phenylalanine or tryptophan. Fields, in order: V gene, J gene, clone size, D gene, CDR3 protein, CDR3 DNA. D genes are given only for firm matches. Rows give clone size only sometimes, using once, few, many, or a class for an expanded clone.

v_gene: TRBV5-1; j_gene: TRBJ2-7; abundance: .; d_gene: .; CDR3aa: CASSFGGRGFSTSRAYEQYF; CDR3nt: TGCGCCAGCAGCTTTGGGGGAAGGGGCTTTAGTACGAGCAGGGCCTACGAGCAGTACTTC
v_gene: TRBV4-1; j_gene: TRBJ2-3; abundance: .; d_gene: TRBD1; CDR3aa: CASSQLRGRATDTQYF; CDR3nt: TGCGCCAGCAGCCAACTTAGGGGGCGGGCCACAGATACGCAGTATTTT
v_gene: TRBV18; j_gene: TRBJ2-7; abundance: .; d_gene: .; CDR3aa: CASSRAGSASYEQYF; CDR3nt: TGTGCCAGCTCACGTGCTGGATCAGCCTCCTACGAGCAGTACTTC
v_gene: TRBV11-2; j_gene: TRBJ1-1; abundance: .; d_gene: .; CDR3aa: CASSLSQMTEAFF; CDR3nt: TGTGCCAGCAGCTTATCCCAGATGACTGAAGCTTTCTTT
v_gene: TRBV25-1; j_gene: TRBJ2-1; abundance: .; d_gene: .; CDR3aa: CASSSRALYNEQFF; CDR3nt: TGTGCCAGCAGTAGCCGAGCCCTTTACAATGAGCAGTTCTTC
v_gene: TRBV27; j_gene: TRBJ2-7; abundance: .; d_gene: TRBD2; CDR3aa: CASSLSGRAPYEQYF; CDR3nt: TGTGCCAGCAGTTTGAGCGGGAGGGCCCCCTACGAGCAGTACTTC
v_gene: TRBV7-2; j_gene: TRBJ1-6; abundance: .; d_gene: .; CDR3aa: CASSLTLNSPLHF; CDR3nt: TGTGCCAGCAGCTTAACTCTTAATTCACCCCTCCACTTT
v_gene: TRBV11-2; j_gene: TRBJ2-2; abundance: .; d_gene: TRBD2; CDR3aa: CASSLVGRGATGELFF; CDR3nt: TGTGCCAGCAGCTTAGTAGGGCGGGGGGCGACCGGGGAGCTGTTTTTT
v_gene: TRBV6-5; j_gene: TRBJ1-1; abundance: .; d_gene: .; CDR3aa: CASSYSWTDYSEAFF; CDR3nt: TGTGCCAGCAGTTACTCTTGGACAGACTACTCTGAAGCTTTCTTT
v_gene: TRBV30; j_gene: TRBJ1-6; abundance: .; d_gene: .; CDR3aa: CAWSGGRSNSPLHF; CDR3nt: TGTGCCTGGTCAGGTGGGCGCTCAAATTCACCCCTCCACTTT
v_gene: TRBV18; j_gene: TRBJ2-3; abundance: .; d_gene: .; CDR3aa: CASSPEWASTDTQYF; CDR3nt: TGTGCCAGCTCACCAGAGTGGGCAAGCACAGATACGCAGTATTTT
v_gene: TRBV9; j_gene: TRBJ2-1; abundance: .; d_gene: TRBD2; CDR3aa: CASSVELAGVGNEQFF; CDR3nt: TGTGCCAGCAGCGTAGAACTAGCGGGAGTCGGAAATGAGCAGTTCTTC
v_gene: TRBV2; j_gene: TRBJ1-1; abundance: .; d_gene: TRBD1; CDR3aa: CASSTWTGSNTEAFF; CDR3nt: TGTGCCAGCAGTACCTGGACAGGGTCGAACACTGAAGCTTTCTTT
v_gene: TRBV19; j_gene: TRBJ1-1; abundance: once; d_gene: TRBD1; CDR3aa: CASSGDRSVTEAFF; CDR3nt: TGTGCCAGTAGTGGGGACAGGAGCGTTACTGAAGCTTTCTTT
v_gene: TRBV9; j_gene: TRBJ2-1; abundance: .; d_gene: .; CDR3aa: CASSVEAASYNEQFF; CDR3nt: TGTGCCAGCAGCGTAGAAGCGGCCTCCTACAATGAGCAGTTCTTC
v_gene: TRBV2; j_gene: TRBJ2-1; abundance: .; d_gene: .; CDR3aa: CASSGGLRGNEQFF; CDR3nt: TGTGCCAGCAGTGGGGGACTGAGAGGGAATGAGCAGTTCTTC
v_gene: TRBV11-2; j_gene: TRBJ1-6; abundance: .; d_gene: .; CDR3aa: CASSAAPGQNSPLHF; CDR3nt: TGTGCCAGCAGCGCAGCCCCGGGACAAAATTCACCCCTCCACTTT
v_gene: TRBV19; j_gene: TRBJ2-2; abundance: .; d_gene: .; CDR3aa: CASSMLGKGGTGELFF; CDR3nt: TGTGCCAGTAGTATGCTCGGGAAGGGGGGCACCGGGGAGCTGTTTTTT
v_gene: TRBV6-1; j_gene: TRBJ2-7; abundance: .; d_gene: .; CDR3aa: CASSVKNRDYEQYF; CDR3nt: TGTGCCAGCAGTGTCAAGAACAGGGATTACGAGCAGTACTTC
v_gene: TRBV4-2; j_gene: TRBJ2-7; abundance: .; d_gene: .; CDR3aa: CASSHFLASTTHEQYF; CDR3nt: TGTGCCAGCAGCCACTTCTTAGCTTCGACTACTCACGAGCAGTACTTC
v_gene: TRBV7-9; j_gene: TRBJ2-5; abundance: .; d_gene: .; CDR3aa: CASGTWAAETQYF; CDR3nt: TGTGCCAGCGGGACCTGGGCCGCGGAGACCCAGTACTTC
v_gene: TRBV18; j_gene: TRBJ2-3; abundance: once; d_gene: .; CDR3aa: CASSPASPAGRVVGDTQYF; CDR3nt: TGTGCCAGCTCACCTGCCTCCCCCGCCGGTCGGGTCGTCGGGGATACGCAGTATTTT
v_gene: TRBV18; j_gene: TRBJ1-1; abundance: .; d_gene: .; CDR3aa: CASSRTDGNTEAFF; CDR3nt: TGTGCCAGCTCAAGGACCGACGGGAACACTGAAGCTTTCTTT
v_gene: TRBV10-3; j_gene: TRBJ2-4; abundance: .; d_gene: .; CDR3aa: CAISGPGLAKNIQYF; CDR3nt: TGTGCCATCAGTGGTCCGGGCCTAGCCAAAAACATTCAGTACTTC
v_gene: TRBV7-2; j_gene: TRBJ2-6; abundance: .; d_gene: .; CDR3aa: CATTSYKVPGANVLTF; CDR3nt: TGTGCCACCACCTCGTACAAAGTCCCTGGGGCCAACGTCCTGACTTTC
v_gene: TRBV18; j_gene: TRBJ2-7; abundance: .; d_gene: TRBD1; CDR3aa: CASSPPVAGTGSLYEQYF; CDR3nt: TGTGCCAGCTCACCACCGGTGGCCGGGACAGGGTCCCTCTACGAGCAGTACTTC
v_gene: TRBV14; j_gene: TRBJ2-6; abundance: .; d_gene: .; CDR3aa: CASSQGAGRRSGANVLTF; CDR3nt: TGTGCCAGCAGCCAAGGTGCCGGACGGCGCTCTGGGGCCAACGTCCTGACTTTC
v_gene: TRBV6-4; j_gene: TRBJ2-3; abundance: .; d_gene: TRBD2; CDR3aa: CASSRLAGRTDTQYF; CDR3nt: TGTGCCAGCAGTCGACTAGCGGGCCGCACAGATACGCAGTATTTT
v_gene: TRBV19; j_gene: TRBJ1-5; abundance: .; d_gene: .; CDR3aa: CASGYRDSNQPQHF; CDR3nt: TGTGCCAGTGGTTACCGGGACAGCAATCAGCCCCAGCATTTT
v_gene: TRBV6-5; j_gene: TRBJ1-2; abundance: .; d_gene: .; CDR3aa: CASSSVNGYTF; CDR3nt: TGTGCCAGCAGTTCCGTAAATGGCTACACCTTC
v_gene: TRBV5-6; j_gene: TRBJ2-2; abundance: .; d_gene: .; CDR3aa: CASSLGQGINTGELFF; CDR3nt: TGTGCCAGCAGCTTGGGGCAGGGAATAAACACCGGGGAGCTGTTTTTT
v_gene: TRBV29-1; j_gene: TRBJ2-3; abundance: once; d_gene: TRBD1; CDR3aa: CSAKFDRVRTDTQYF; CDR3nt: TGCAGCGCAAAATTTGACAGGGTCCGCACAGATACGCAGTATTTT
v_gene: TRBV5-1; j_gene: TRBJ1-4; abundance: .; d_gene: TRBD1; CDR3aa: CASSLSGTGVEKLFF; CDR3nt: TGCGCCAGCAGCCTGTCCGGGACAGGGGTCGAAAAACTGTTTTTT
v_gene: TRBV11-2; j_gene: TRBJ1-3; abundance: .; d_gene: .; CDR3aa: CASSPAGGSGNTIYF; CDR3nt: TGTGCCAGCAGCCCAGCAGGCGGCTCTGGAAACACCATATATTTT
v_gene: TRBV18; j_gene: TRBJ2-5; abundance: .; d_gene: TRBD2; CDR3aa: CASSPRGLAGGPETQYF; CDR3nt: TGTGCCAGCTCACCACGCGGACTAGCGGGAGGGCCGGAGACCCAGTACTTC
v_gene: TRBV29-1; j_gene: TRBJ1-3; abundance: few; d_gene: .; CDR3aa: CSVVHDGGNTIYF; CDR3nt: TGCAGCGTTGTGCACGACGGAGGAAACACCATATATTTT
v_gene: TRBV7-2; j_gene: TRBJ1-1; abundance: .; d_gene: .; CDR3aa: CASSSGRVEVTEAFF; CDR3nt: TGTGCCAGCAGCTCAGGGAGGGTAGAGGTCACTGAAGCTTTCTTT
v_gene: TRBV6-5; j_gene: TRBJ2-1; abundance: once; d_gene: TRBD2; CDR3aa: CASSYSPTRREALQFF; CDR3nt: TGTGCCAGCAGTTACTCTCCTACTAGGCGGGAGGCCCTCCAGTTCTTC
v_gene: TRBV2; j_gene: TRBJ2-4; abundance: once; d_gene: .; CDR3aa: CASSETVLLAKNIQYF; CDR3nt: TGTGCCAGCAGTGAAACGGTACTACTAGCCAAAAACATTCAGTACTTC
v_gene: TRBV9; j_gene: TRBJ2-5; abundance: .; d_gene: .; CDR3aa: CASSVGSSGVQETQYF; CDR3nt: TGTGCCAGCAGCGTAGGGAGTTCAGGGGTGCAAGAGACCCAGTACTTC
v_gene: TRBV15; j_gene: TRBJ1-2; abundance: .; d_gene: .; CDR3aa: CATSRARNYGYTF; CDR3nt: TGTGCCACCAGCAGAGCCAGAAACTATGGCTACACCTTC
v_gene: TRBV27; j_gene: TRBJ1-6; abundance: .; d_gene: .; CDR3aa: CASSPLWTENSPLHF; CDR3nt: TGTGCCAGCAGCCCCCTGTGGACAGAAAATTCACCCCTCCACTTT
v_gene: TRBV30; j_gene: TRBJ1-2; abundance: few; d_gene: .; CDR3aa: CAWSGSIYMGYTF; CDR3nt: TGTGCCTGGAGTGGGTCAATATATATGGGCTACACCTTC
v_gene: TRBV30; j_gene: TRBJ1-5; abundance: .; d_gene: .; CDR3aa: CAWSSQYSNQPQHF; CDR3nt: TGTGCCTGGAGTAGTCAGTATAGCAATCAGCCCCAGCATTTT
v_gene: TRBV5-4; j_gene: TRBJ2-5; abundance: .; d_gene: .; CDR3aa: CASSLNSETQYF; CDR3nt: TGTGCCAGCAGCTTGAATTCTGAGACCCAGTACTTC
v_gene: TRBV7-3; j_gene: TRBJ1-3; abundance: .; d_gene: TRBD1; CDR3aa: CASSLQGAPGNTIYF; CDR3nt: TGTGCCAGCAGCCTTCAGGGGGCCCCTGGAAACACCATATATTTT
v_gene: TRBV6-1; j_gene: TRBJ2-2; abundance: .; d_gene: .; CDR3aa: CASSEIRALDTGELFF; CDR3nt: TGTGCCAGCAGTGAAATACGGGCGCTAGACACCGGGGAGCTGTTTTTT
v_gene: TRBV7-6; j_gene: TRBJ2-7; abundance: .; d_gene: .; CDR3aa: CASTPETGSGEQYF; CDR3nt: TGTGCCAGCACCCCAGAGACAGGTTCGGGGGAGCAGTACTTC